The text below deals with one TCR beta chain. Sequencing used immunoSEQ multiplex PCR; TCRdb keeps in-frame clones, though not all of them. The data contain roughly 510,000 clones, approximately 88% of them singletons. Treatment denoted: 15 to 20 received Ad26.COV2.S at low or high dose, single or two shots; about 5 received placebo; per-sample allocation not given. Vaccine and placebo recipients were sampled on day 63 after the first injection. Donation was by an adult aged 18-55 years who was in Boston. V lost 1 base, J lost 2 bases, and 9 bases lay in between. This CDR3 is built from 14 residues. Germline V lookup: CDR1 SGDLS, CDR2 YYNGEE. The sample comes from a study of Ad26.COV2.S vaccination and SARS-CoV-2 variants. Study as a whole: Donor had been placed in the Ad26.COV2.S arm of the COV1001 trial.

V usage is TRBV9 and J usage is TRBJ1-1, with D possibly being TRBD1 (6 bases). This receptor was identified in a person aged 18 to 59 who received the Ad26.COV2.S COVID-19 vaccine or a placebo. This sample comprised peripheral blood, obtained in a trial of Ad26.COV2.S vaccine versus placebo. CDR3 bases: TGTGCCAGCAGCGTAACGGACAGAAACACTGAAGCTTTCTTT. It encodes CASSVTDRNTEAFF.